The next 8 T cell receptor beta chains were all read from a single sample in a study of beta chain features in type 1 diabetes (dated by TCRdb to between 2018 and 2020). Study-wide conclusions, independent of this receptor: In all four CD4+ subsets, TCRB CDR3 length was moderately but significantly shorter in type 1 diabetes patients.

The library was obtained by the immunoSEQ multiplex PCR assay. The High Capacity cDNA Reverse Transcription Kit was used to reverse transcribe all of the isolated RNA, meaning that expressed TCRB transcripts were what got sequenced. TCRdb holds this immuneACCESS table with in-frame rearrangements only. Some clones are missing; in checked studies, unresolved V genes explain under half, and the rest has no known cause. The sample profile shows 500,000 to 650,000 clones; around 11% of them were found once. The ten biggest clones cover approximately 0.11% of the sample. These receptors have no known antigen. Sequenced: naive CD4+ T cells from blood. Explained via the paper, the cell subset or site label denotes: true naive CD4+ T cells. The receptors shown here come from a man aged 25 to 40 with type 1 diabetes.

This rearrangement joins TRBV10-3 to TRBJ1-1; D may be TRBD1 (5 bases). V shed 4 bases and J shed 3 bases, with 12 bases lying between them. This CDR3 has 14 amino acids. The germline gives CDR1 ENHRY, CDR2 SYGVKD. In nucleotides, the CDR3 is TGTGCCATCAGTGCGGGGACTGGGGACACTGAAGCTTTCTTT. Translated: CAISAGTGDTEAFF.

In this sample, this clone turned up a few times. The chain carries TRBV6-1 and TRBJ2-2; D gene unclear. The length of the CDR3 is 12 residues. Trimming shortened V by 4 bases and J by 4 bases, and 4 bases separated the two germline ends. Germline V gives CDR1 MNHNS, CDR2 SASEGT. In DNA, the CDR3 is TGTGCCAGCAGTGGGGGCACCGGGGAGCTGTTTTTT. Its protein product is CASSGGTGELFF.

This clone was counted between two and nine times. The chain couples TRBV7-2 to TRBJ2-3; D may match TRBD1 or TRBD2 (5 bases each). The ends were cut back, 7 bases at V and 1 base at J, with 12 bases in the middle. The CDR3 spans 14 residues. Germline CDR1 reads SGHTA; CDR2 reads FQGNSA. The CDR3 DNA reads TGTGCCAGCACCGATGGGGGAGGCACAGATACGCAGTATTTT. Translating it yields CASTDGGGTDTQYF. The full variable domain, with the rest looked up from reference TRBV7-2 and TRBJ2-3, is GAGVSQSPSNKVTEKGKDVELRCDPISGHTALYWYRQSLGQGLEFLIYFQGNSAPDKSGLPSDRFSAERTGGSVSTLTIQRTQQEDSAVYLCASTDGGGTDTQYFGPGTRLTVL.

This clone was observed a handful of times. The genes are TRBV7-9 and TRBJ1-6; weak D call: TRBD1 (6 bases). The germline CDR1 and CDR2 sequences are SEHNR and FQNEAQ (reference sequence). The ends were cut back, 5 bases at V and 10 bases at J, with 18 bases in the middle. The CDR3 totals 15 residues. Written as DNA, the CDR3 is TGTGCCAGCAGCCCCCAAGGGAGGGGGGAATCACCCCTCCACTTT. The encoded protein is CASSPQGRGESPLHF. The whole variable domain, filled in from reference TRBV7-9 and TRBJ1-6, reads DTGVSQNPRHKITKRGQNVTFRCDPISEHNRLYWYRQTLGQGPEFLTYFQNEAQLEKSRLLSDRFSAERPKGSFSTLEIQRTEQGDSAMYLCASSPQGRGESPLHFGNGTRLTVT.

The chain carries TRBV7-6 and TRBJ1-2, with unresolved D. Germline V gene data show CDR1 as SGHVS and CDR2 as FNYEAQ. V dropped 2 bases and J dropped 4 bases, with 11 bases sitting between them. The CDR3 spans 14 residues. CDR3 in amino acids: CASSLNEKGYGYTF. Written as DNA, the CDR3 is TGTGCCAGCAGCTTAAACGAGAAGGGCTATGGCTACACCTTC.

This clone has just a few counts. This chain links TRBV29-1 with TRBJ1-2, with D perhaps matching TRBD1 (5 bases). The V end was cut by 3 bases, the J end by 4 bases, with 12 bases between. The CDR3 runs to 13 residues. Looked up from germline, CDR1 is SQVTM and CDR2 is ANQGSEA. CDR3 in amino acids: CSVDLGGSYGYTF. The CDR3 coding sequence is TGCAGCGTTGACTTGGGGGGGTCCTATGGCTACACCTTC.

The chain carries TRBV11-2 and TRBJ2-3; D is possibly TRBD1 (6 bases). The V end was cut by 1 base, the J end by 2 bases, with 16 bases between. Germline V CDR1 and CDR2: SGHAT, FQNNGV. CDR3 length: 17 residues. The CDR3 region has the DNA TGTGCCAGCAGCTTAGCCCTACAGGGCAGGGACACAGATACGCAGTATTTT. Its protein is CASSLALQGRDTDTQYF.

V usage is TRBV19 and J usage is TRBJ2-7; 10 positions agree with TRBD1. With V trimmed by 5 bases and J by 5 bases, 6 bases remained unmatched. CDR1 LNHDA and CDR2 SQIVND come from the germline V gene (reference sequence). The CDR3 length is 14 residues. CDR3 sequence (DNA): TGTGCCAGTAGTCCCATGACAGGGGGCCACGAGCAGTACTTC. Translation: CASSPMTGGHEQYF.